This T cell receptor (beta chain) was found in a study of control samples from healthy donors and cancer patients. Some clones are missing from TCRdb's copy, which holds only in-frame ones; the method was immunoSEQ multiplex PCR. The table lists around 200,000 clones, about nine tenths of them singletons. CDR1 and CDR2 from the germline V gene are SEHNR and FQNEAQ (reference sequence). V lost 5 bases to trimming and J lost 0 bases, with 7 bases between them. The length of the CDR3 is 14 residues. Sequencing was performed on blood. The genes are TRBV7-9 and TRBJ1-4; D is unclear. The sequence came from a woman in her twenties or thirties in good health. The CDR3 protein is CASSRHPTNEKLFF. As DNA, the CDR3 is TGTGCCAGCAGCCGACACCCAACTAATGAAAAACTGTTTTTT.